This T cell receptor (gamma chain) was captured in a study of γδ T cells in repeated Plasmodium falciparum infection (dated by TCRdb to the early 2020s). Looking at the study overall: In the natural-infection arm, Malian children exposed to intense seasonal malaria transmission were enrolled and compared against age and gender matched Australian children. Four to six malaria-naive U.S. adults underwent four controlled human malaria infections by bites from P. falciparum NF54-infected Anopheles stephensi mosquitoes over approximately 640 days. Samples from controlled-infection subjects were taken at baseline, just before selected infections, and 21 days after each infection. Malian gammadelta TCR repertoires were analysed cross-sectionally during no-transmission periods and longitudinally across acute febrile malaria episodes. Using both natural infection in Mali and controlled human malaria infection, the study looked at the way repeated Plasmodium falciparum infection shapes the human gammadelta T cell repertoire.

Library preparation employed multiplex PCR. Data came from an Illumina MiSeq. Every sorted gammadelta T cell sample had both its TCR gamma (TRG) and TCR delta (TRD) chains sequenced. Processing in the source paper ran as follows. Clonotype tree plots, accumulated frequency of the top 20 clonotypes, diversity index (DI) and D75 metrics were included in the repertoire analyses. The public reads were reprocessed by TCRdb using CATT, and rows of matching DNA were later combined. Here the V and J calls rest on TCRdb's processing, not on the authors' analysis. The sample has some 32,000 gamma-chain clones on record, 1.4% of them singletons. The ten largest clones add up to roughly 19% of the sample. The junction shows trimming of 5 bases on V and 8 bases on J, and the gene matches do not reach 11 bases of it. The cysteine opens and the phenylalanine closes a CDR3 of 14 amino acids. Of all the DNA, just the CDR3 is kept, 42 bases in frame from base 1. CDR1 EGSTGY and CDR2 YDSYTSSV are derived from the germline V gene.

This clone was seen more than once but under ten times. It has no known antigen specificity. This likely came from a read error, as a far larger clone is one base away. This sample includes further DNA sequences coding for the same CDR3. General study outcomes and caveats: Generalizability was limited because the Malian cohort was drawn from a small rural village of predominantly one ethnic group. A highly stable polyclonal repertoire over time and infection, with many inter-individual overlapping TCRgamma sequences, was shown by Vgamma9/Vdelta2+ TCR repertoires. In Vdelta2-negative, largely Vdelta1+, gammadelta TCR repertoires, repeated controlled infections appeared to drive waves of new clonotype selection. The controlled-infection cohort was small, limiting analysis of inter-individual variability in gammadelta T cell responses. Compared with Australian children, Malian children appeared to have Vdelta2-negative gammadelta TCR repertoires that were more clonally expanded, less diverse and less shared.

For bulk TCR repertoire analysis, Vgamma9/Vdelta2+ and Vdelta2-negative gammadelta T cell populations were isolated by flow sorting from peripheral blood mononuclear cells. This TCR was recovered from a pool of human donors (malaria-infected and uninfected, not separated). The sequenced sample was gamma-delta T cells from blood. The sequence links TRGV4 to TRGJP2. The nucleotide sequence reads as follows: TGTGCCACCTGGGCCCCGGCTAAAGATTGGATCAAGACGTTT. It translates as CATWAPAKDWIKTF.